These T cell receptor beta chains were read from a single sample in a study of T cell changes during pregnancy in multiple sclerosis. The assay was immunoSEQ multiplex PCR, and TCRdb's table has in-frame clones only and misses some. This sample has fewer than 30,000 clones, with around 94% found just once. The source was CD8+ T cells from peripheral blood mononuclear cells, collected before pregnancy. The receptors stem from a female donor with multiple sclerosis, enrolled in a pregnancy study. CDR3s leave out the opening cysteine and the closing phenylalanine or tryptophan. The D gene is left open where the match is weak.

d_call v_call cdr3_aa
TRBD1 TRBV29-1 SVADRDYGYT
- TRBV4-1 ASSPYGLNEQF
- TRBV15 ATSRDRPSNTGELF
- TRBV13 ASSFFQDWGTDTQY
TRBD2 TRBV28 ASSPQGGEDEQY
TRBD1 TRBV4-1 ASSQEADQGVGEPQH
- TRBV7-2 ASSPDQETQY
TRBD1 TRBV6-4 ASSDRGQYEQY
- TRBV7-2 ASSPPDTGELF
- TRBV6-5 ASSYRGGYEQY